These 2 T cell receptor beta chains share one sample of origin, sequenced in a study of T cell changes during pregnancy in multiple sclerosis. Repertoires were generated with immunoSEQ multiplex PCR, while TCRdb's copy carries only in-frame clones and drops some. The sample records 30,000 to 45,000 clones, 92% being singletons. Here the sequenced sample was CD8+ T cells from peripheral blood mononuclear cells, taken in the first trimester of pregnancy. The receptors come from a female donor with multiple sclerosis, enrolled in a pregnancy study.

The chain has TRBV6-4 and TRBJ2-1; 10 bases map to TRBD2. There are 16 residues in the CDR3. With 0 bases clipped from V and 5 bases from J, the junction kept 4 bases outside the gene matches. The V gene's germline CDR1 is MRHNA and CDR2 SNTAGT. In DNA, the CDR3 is TGTGCCAGCAGTGACTCGGTAGCGGGGGGCAACAATGAGCAGTTCTTC. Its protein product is CASSDSVAGGNNEQFF.

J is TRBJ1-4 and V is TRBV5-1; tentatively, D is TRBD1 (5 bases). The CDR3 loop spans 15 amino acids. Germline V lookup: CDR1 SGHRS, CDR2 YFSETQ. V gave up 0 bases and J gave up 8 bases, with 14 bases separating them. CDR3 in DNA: TGCGCCAGCAGCTTGGAGGGAGGGGTAATGGAAAAACTGTTTTTT. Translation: CASSLEGGVMEKLFF.